The TCR beta chain described here comes from a study of cytomegalovirus exposure and HLA in healthy donors. Findings and limits, study-wide: Rare TCR sequences dominated, though some public TCRs recurred in many donors. In a later analysis, TCR beta V- and J-gene trimming showed a link to a missense DCLRE1C variant. When the data were analyzed later, several of the most significant clusters appeared to be linked to common viral pathogens.

Regarding this clone: Its antigen remains unidentified.

The PCR ran on 60 Vbeta and 13 Jbeta primers. Profiling relied on immunoSEQ multiplex PCR, and the TCRdb table lists in-frame clones only, not all of them. This specimen shows around 100,000 clones; the ten leading clones hold about 3%. The receptor was isolated from a man aged 35 to 55 in good health and CMV-seronegative. Sequencing was carried out using PBMCs.

This chain's CDR3 is CASSVQLAGTGELFF. CDR3 sequence (DNA): TGTGCCAGCAGTGTTCAACTAGCGGGCACCGGGGAGCTGTTTTTT. The chain joins TRBV6-1 to TRBJ2-2; 9 bases map to TRBD2. The CDR3 extends over 15 amino acids. Trimming took 4 bases from V and 4 from J; bases not matched to a gene: 4. Germline CDR1 is MNHNS and CDR2 is SASEGT.